This T cell receptor (beta chain) comes out of a study of Ad26.COV2.S vaccination and SARS-CoV-2 variants. In regard to this clone: This probably arose from a read error, given a far larger clone one base away.

This CDR3 is built from 13 residues. Regarding treatment: about 20 received Ad26.COV2.S at low or high dose, single or two shots; about 5 received placebo; per-sample allocation not given. Specimens were obtained on day 63 following the first vaccine or placebo injection. A Boston donor was an adult aged 18-55 years. Sequenced by immunoSEQ multiplex PCR; TCRdb stores in-frame clones only, minus some. The table lists around 450,000 clones, more than 80% of them singletons. The rearrangement joins TRBV21-1 to TRBJ2-7; the listed D gene, TRBD1, was not tested against the DNA. TRBV21-1 is assigned pseudogene status. Sequencing was performed on peripheral blood, taken in a trial of Ad26.COV2.S vaccine versus placebo. This receptor was identified in a person aged 18-60 years who received the Ad26.COV2.S COVID-19 vaccine or a placebo. CDR3 region: CASSRDSAYEQYF. CDR3 bases: TGTGCCAGCAGCCGGGACAGCGCCTACGAGCAGTACTTC.